Presented here are 9 T cell receptor beta chains from one specimen sequenced in a study of T cells after yellow fever vaccination. A single record per CDR3 protein comes from TCRdb applying MiXCR to the 5' RACE reads. Counted here are 500,000 to 650,000 distinct CDR3 sequences, 9% to 15% occurring once; the ten biggest clones make up 15%. Here the sequenced sample was PBMCs, taken on the day of the yellow fever booster vaccination. These receptors were obtained from a man aged 30 to 39 who received the YFV17D yellow fever vaccine.

This clonotype was picked up a small number of times. The gene calls are TRBV5-1 and TRBJ2-1; TRBD2 matches at 7 bases. This CDR3 comprises 14 residues. Germline V gives CDR1 SGHRS, CDR2 YFSETQ. The V and J ends lost 1 base and 6 bases, in that order; junction bases with no gene match: 4. The CDR3 spells CASSLSGLGNEQFF. The CDR3 DNA is TGCGCCAGCAGCTTGTCCGGACTAGGCAATGAGCAGTTCTTC. Full variable domain (missing parts from reference TRBV5-1 and TRBJ2-1): KAGVTQTPRYLIKTRGQQVTLSCSPISGHRSVSWYQQTPGQGLQFLFEYFSETQRNKGNFPGRFSGRQFSNSRSEMNVSTLELGDSALYLCASSLSGLGNEQFFGPGTRLTVL.

This clonotype has more than one count but fewer than ten. The chain uses TRBV4-3 and TRBJ1-6, with D possibly matching TRBD1 (5 bases). With 6 bases removed from V and 8 bases from J, the gap between germline ends came to 17 bases. Germline V gene sequence: CDR1 LGHNA, CDR2 YSLEER. The CDR3 totals 15 residues. For the CDR3, the DNA is TGCGCCAGCAGGACCGGGACCTCCGATGATTCACCCCTCCACTTT. Translated, it gives CASRTGTSDDSPLHF.

This clonotype was counted at least ten times. The V gene is TRBV5-1, the J gene TRBJ2-3; TRBD1 agrees at 7 bases. This CDR3 contains 14 residues. V lost 3 bases to trimming and J lost 2 bases; unmatched junction nucleotides: 3. From germline, CDR1 is SGHRS and CDR2 YFSETQ. The CDR3 loop is CASSSDRVTDTQYF. The CDR3 DNA is TGCGCCAGCAGCTCTGACAGGGTCACAGATACGCAGTATTTT.

This chain connects TRBV25-1 to TRBJ1-1, with 12 nucleotides matching TRBD1. Germline trimming cut 11 bases from V and 3 bases from J; bases unmatched to any gene: 10. Germline V gene sequence: CDR1 MGHDK, CDR2 SYGVNS. CDR3 length: 15 residues. This chain's CDR3 is CASGTGGRLDTEAFF. The CDR3 region has the DNA TGTGCCTCCGGGACAGGGGGCAGGTTGGACACTGAAGCTTTCTTT.

This chain links TRBV11-2 with TRBJ1-2; TRBD1 matches 7 bases. Germline V lookup: CDR1 SGHAT, CDR2 FQNNGV. This CDR3 comprises 14 residues. With 5 bases clipped from V and 4 bases from J, the junction kept 7 bases outside the gene matches. CDR3 loop: CASSPHRDSYGYTF. The CDR3 region has the DNA TGTGCCAGCAGCCCCCACCGGGACAGCTATGGCTACACCTTC.

The rearrangement joins TRBV5-1 to TRBJ2-5; 10 bases are shared with TRBD2. Per the germline V gene, CDR1 is SGHRS and CDR2 is YFSETQ. The CDR3 has 17 amino acids. Trimming removed 4 bases from V and 4 bases from J; junction bases left unmatched: 13. CDR3 nucleotide sequence: TGCGCCAGCAGCCTGGGAGGCCTAGCGGGAGCATTAGAGACCCAGTACTTC. This codes for CASSLGGLAGALETQYF. Full variable domain (missing parts from reference TRBV5-1 and TRBJ2-5): KAGVTQTPRYLIKTRGQQVTLSCSPISGHRSVSWYQQTPGQGLQFLFEYFSETQRNKGNFPGRFSGRQFSNSRSEMNVSTLELGDSALYLCASSLGGLAGALETQYFGPGTRLLVL.

The chain joins TRBV10-1 to TRBJ2-7; 10 nucleotides line up with TRBD2. The germline CDR1 and CDR2 sequences are WNHNN and SYGVQD (reference sequence). With 9 bases clipped from V and 1 base from J, the junction kept 6 bases outside the gene matches. The CDR3 runs to 14 residues. This CDR3 is CARALAGASYEQYF. Written as DNA, the CDR3 is TGCGCCAGAGCCCTAGCGGGAGCATCCTACGAGCAGTACTTC.

This clonotype was recorded many times. The chain is built from TRBV12-3 or TRBV12-4 and TRBJ2-2; TRBD2 agrees at 14 bases. Trimming cost V 5 bases and J 6 bases; bases outside gene matches: 5. This CDR3 is built from 16 residues. CDR3 in amino acids: CASSPGLAGGPGELFF. Here the CDR3 DNA reads TGTGCCAGCAGTCCAGGACTAGCGGGAGGCCCCGGGGAGCTGTTTTTT.

This clonotype was picked up a small number of times. The chain joins TRBV10-1 to TRBJ2-1; TRBD1 matches 7 bases. The trim removed 6 bases at V and 9 bases at J, leaving 14 bases unmatched. Germline V gene data show CDR1 as WNHNN and CDR2 as SYGVQD (reference sequence). This CDR3 contains 15 residues. The CDR3 spells CASSFGQATGGEQFF. In DNA form, the CDR3 reads TGCGCCAGCAGCTTCGGACAGGCTACGGGCGGTGAGCAGTTCTTC.